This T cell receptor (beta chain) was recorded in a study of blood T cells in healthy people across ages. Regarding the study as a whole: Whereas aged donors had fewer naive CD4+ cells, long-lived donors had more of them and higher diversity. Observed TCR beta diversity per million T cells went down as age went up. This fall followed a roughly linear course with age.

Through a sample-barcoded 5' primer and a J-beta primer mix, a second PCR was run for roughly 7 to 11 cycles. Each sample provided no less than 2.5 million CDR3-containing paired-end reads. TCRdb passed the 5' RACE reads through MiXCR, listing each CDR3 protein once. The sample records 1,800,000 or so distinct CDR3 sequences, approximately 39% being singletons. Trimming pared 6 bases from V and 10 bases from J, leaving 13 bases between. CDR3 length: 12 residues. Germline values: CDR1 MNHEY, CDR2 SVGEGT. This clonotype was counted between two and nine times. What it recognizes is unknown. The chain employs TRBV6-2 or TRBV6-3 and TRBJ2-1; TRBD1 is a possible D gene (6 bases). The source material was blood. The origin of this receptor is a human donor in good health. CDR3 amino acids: CASSNRDWEQFF. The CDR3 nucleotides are TGTGCCAGCAGCAACAGGGATTGGGAGCAGTTCTTC.